The sample holds a few counts of the clone carrying this TCR beta chain. These data originate in a study of T cells after yellow fever vaccination. One entry per CDR3 protein, called by TCRdb with MiXCR from the 5' RACE reads. Counted here are about 74,000 distinct CDR3 sequences, roughly 7.4% occurring once; the ten biggest clones make up around a third. The CDR3 is made up of 19 amino acids. CDR1 is SGHDT and CDR2 is YYEEEE in the germline V gene. The ends were cut back, 0 bases at V and 1 base at J, with 23 bases in the middle. The source of this sequence is a man between 18 and 35 years old who received the YFV17D yellow fever vaccine. The sample in question was CD8+ T cells sorted from PBMCs, obtained 5 to 6 days after the first yellow fever vaccination. J is TRBJ2-7 and V is TRBV5-6; maybe TRBD1 (7 bases). This chain's CDR3 is CASSLGAGQYDWPSYEQYF. The CDR3 nucleotides read TGTGCCAGCAGCTTGGGGGCGGGACAGTACGATTGGCCATCCTACGAGCAGTACTTC. Using reference TRBV5-6 and TRBJ2-7 for the parts outside the CDR3, the full variable domain is DAGVTQSPTHLIKTRGQQVTLRCSPKSGHDTVSWYQQALGQGPQFIFQYYEEEERQRGNFPDRFSGHQFPNYSSELNVNALLLGDSALYLCASSLGAGQYDWPSYEQYFGPGTRLTVT.